The source of this T cell receptor beta chain is a study of T cell changes during pregnancy in multiple sclerosis. Libraries were prepared by immunoSEQ multiplex PCR; TCRdb keeps only in-frame clonotypes and omits some of them. The sample has tens of thousands of clones, 88% seen once. The material was peripheral blood, obtained in the first trimester of pregnancy. This TCR came from a female donor with multiple sclerosis, enrolled in a pregnancy study.

The CDR3 sequence is CASTSTGRNQPQHF. CDR3 in DNA: TGTGCCAGCACCTCGACAGGGCGCAATCAGCCCCAGCATTTT. The chain joins TRBV2 to TRBJ1-5, with 7 positions matching TRBD1. Germline lookup yields CDR1 SNHLY and CDR2 FYNNEI. With 7 bases clipped from V and 2 bases from J, the junction kept 5 bases outside the gene matches. This CDR3 region has 14 residues.